The 15 T cell receptor beta chains presented below share a single source sample, sequenced in a study of CD8 T cells in ankylosing spondylitis. In TCRdb, the 5' RACE reads were re-called with MiXCR into one record per CDR3 protein. The data hold about 240,000 distinct CDR3 sequences, with approximately 9% observed a single time. Sequenced material: blood, either unsorted or a sorted T cell fraction (not recorded which). Every receptor here comes from a male donor with ankylosing spondylitis or in good health (not recorded which).

This clonotype showed up many times. The rearrangement joins TRBV24-1 to TRBJ2-1, with 15 bases matching TRBD2. The CDR3 has 17 residues. V was clipped by 0 bases and J by 6 bases; unmatched bases: 2. The germline CDR1 and CDR2 sequences are KGHDR and SFDVKD. The CDR3 sequence: CATSDLRTSGRGNEQFF. The CDR3 nucleotides read TGTGCCACCAGTGATTTGAGGACTAGCGGGAGGGGCAATGAGCAGTTCTTC.

This clonotype appeared a few times. V usage is TRBV18 and J usage is TRBJ1-5; perhaps TRBD1 as D (5 bases). Trimming shortened V by 4 bases and J by 1 base, and 14 bases separated the two germline ends. The CDR3 has 16 amino acids. CDR1 is KGHSH, CDR2 LQKENI, per germline. The CDR3 DNA reads as TGTGCCAGCTCACGACCAGGGAGTTTAAGCAATCAGCCCCAGCATTTT. It translates to CASSRPGSLSNQPQHF.

Details on this clonotype: A much larger clone sits a single nucleotide away, making a read error possible. The chain recombines TRBV25-1 with TRBJ2-3; 8 bases line up with TRBD1. The CDR3 runs 16 residues. After removal of 3 bases from V and 3 bases from J, the junction contained 8 bases not matched to a gene. From germline, CDR1 is MGHDK and CDR2 SYGVNS. The CDR3 nucleotides are TGTGCCAGCAGTGATCTCGGGACAGGAATGACAGATACGCAGTATTTT. Its translation is CASSDLGTGMTDTQYF.

This clonotype was detected many times. CDR3 protein: CASSPGGTGGEDTQYF. The CDR3 DNA follows: TGTGCCAGCAGCCCGGGGGGGACCGGAGGAGAAGATACGCAGTATTTT. The gene calls are TRBV7-8 and TRBJ2-3; TRBD2 matches 8 bases. The CDR3 spans 16 residues. CDR1 SGHVS and CDR2 FQNEAQ come from the germline V gene. V shed 5 bases, J shed 5 bases, and the junction held 12 bases outside the gene matches. The full variable domain, completed using reference TRBV7-8 and TRBJ2-3, is GAGVSQSPRYKVAKRGQDVALRCDPISGHVSLFWYQQALGQGPEFLTYFQNEAQLDKSGLPSDRFFAERPEGSVSTLKIQRTQQEDSAVYLCASSPGGTGGEDTQYFGPGTRLTVL.

There are many counts of this clonotype. The chain has TRBV5-1 and TRBJ2-5; TRBD2 matches 11 bases. The junction had 8 bases not matched to a gene; V was cut back by 5 bases and J by 2 bases. From germline, CDR1 is SGHRS and CDR2 YFSETQ. The CDR3 consists of 16 residues. The CDR3 here is CASRTPLAGGQETQYF. DNA of the CDR3: TGCGCCAGCAGAACACCCTTAGCGGGGGGGCAAGAGACCCAGTACTTC.

The chain has TRBV5-1 and TRBJ2-5; 8 bases line up with TRBD1. The V gene end was trimmed by 0 bases and the J gene end by 1 base; junction bases not matched to a gene: 5. Germline V gene data show CDR1 as SGHRS and CDR2 as YFSETQ. The CDR3 spans 16 residues. CDR3 nucleotides: TGCGCCAGCAGCTTGGATGGGACAGGTCCCCAAGAGACCCAGTACTTC. Translating it yields CASSLDGTGPQETQYF.

This clonotype showed up many times. This chain uses TRBV7-9 with TRBJ2-1; D unclear. V lost 4 bases and J lost 0, with 13 bases in between. Germline CDR1 reads SEHNR; CDR2 reads FQNEAQ (reference sequence). The CDR3 is 16 amino acids. As DNA, the CDR3 is TGTGCCAGCAGCTCCCACCCGGAGAGCTCCTACAATGAGCAGTTCTTC. Its protein product is CASSSHPESSYNEQFF.

Remarks on this clonotype: A much larger clone lies one base from this, so it may be a read error. V is TRBV9 and J is TRBJ2-1; D is perhaps TRBD1 (5 bases). V lost 0 bases to trimming and J lost 12 bases, with 16 bases between them. This CDR3 has 14 residues. From germline, CDR1 is SGDLS and CDR2 YYNGEE. CDR3 DNA sequence: TGTGCCAGCAGCGTAGGGCAGGGAAACTATGGGCAGTTCTTC. Its translation: CASSVGQGNYGQFF.

This clonotype was detected many times. V and J are TRBV20-1 and TRBJ2-1; TRBD2 aligns across 12 bases. Losses at the gene ends were 4 bases for V and 9 bases for J; bases not matched to a gene: 10. CDR3 length: 15 amino acids. Germline V gene lookup returns CDR1 DFQATT and CDR2 SNEGSKA (reference sequence). The CDR3 reads CSATSGTSGRGEQFF. For the CDR3, the DNA is TGCAGTGCTACTTCCGGGACTAGCGGGCGCGGTGAGCAGTTCTTC.

Many counts were recorded for this clonotype. The V call is TRBV6-2 or TRBV6-3, the J call TRBJ2-7; D might be TRBD1 (5 bases). The CDR3 totals 15 residues. Germline CDR1 reads MNHEY; CDR2 reads SVGEGT. V gave up 7 bases and J gave up 2 bases, with 18 bases separating them. CDR3 in amino acids: CASTRRQPQAYEQYF. CDR3 sequence (DNA): TGTGCCAGCACCAGACGACAGCCTCAGGCCTACGAGCAGTACTTC.

This clonotype showed up just a few times. V is TRBV19 and J is TRBJ2-7; TRBD2 might be the D (5 bases). CDR1 LNHDA and CDR2 SQIVND come from the germline V gene (reference sequence). V was cut by 5 bases and J by 2 bases, with 16 bases left in between. The CDR3 is 15 amino acids. The CDR3 region has the DNA TGTGCCAGTAGTCCCAGGACTGACTGGACCTACGAGCAGTACTTC. This codes for CASSPRTDWTYEQYF.

To note about this clonotype: An end of the junction differs from the germline gene, which may be a read error. V and J are TRBV20-1 and TRBJ2-2, with TRBD2 as a possible D gene (6 bases). Germline lookup yields CDR1 DFQATT and CDR2 SNEGSKA (reference sequence). The CDR3 contains 17 residues. In DNA, the CDR3 is TGCTGTGCTAGAGGGCTAGCCGGGGGTCGGAACACCGGGGAGCTGTTTTTT. Residues: CCARGLAGGRNTGELFF.

Concerning this clonotype itself: An end of the junction differs from the germline gene, which may be a read error. CDR3 sequence (DNA): TGTGCCAGCAGCTTAAATGGGGCAGGGAGCACCGGGGAGGTGTTTTTT. Residues: CASSLNGAGSTGEVFF. The rearrangement uses TRBV7-3 and TRBJ2-2; TRBD2 is a possible D gene (6 bases). Germline assignment: CDR1 SGHTA and CDR2 FQGTGA. The CDR3 loop spans 16 amino acids.

This clonotype was picked up many times. The rearrangement joins TRBV10-3 to TRBJ1-4, with D maybe TRBD1 (6 bases). Germline values: CDR1 ENHRY, CDR2 SYGVKD. Trimming removed 7 bases at V and 7 bases at J, with 13 bases between. The CDR3 is made up of 13 amino acids. CDR3 sequence reads: CAIKQGDGEKLFF. The CDR3 nucleotides read TGTGCCATCAAACAGGGAGATGGTGAAAAACTGTTTTTT.

In this sample, this clonotype turned up many times. The chain links TRBV7-2 to TRBJ2-1, with 8 nucleotides matching TRBD2. Germline V gives CDR1 SGHTA, CDR2 FQGNSA. The ends lost 5 bases at V and 6 bases at J; junction bases unmatched: 9. CDR3 length: 15 amino acids. CDR3 loop: CASSQEAGVGNEQFF. In DNA form, the CDR3 reads TGTGCCAGCAGCCAAGAAGCGGGAGTGGGCAATGAGCAGTTCTTC. The full variable domain, rest sourced from reference TRBV7-2 and TRBJ2-1, is GAGVSQSPSNKVTEKGKDVELRCDPISGHTALYWYRQSLGQGLEFLIYFQGNSAPDKSGLPSDRFSAERTGGSVSTLTIQRTQQEDSAVYLCASSQEAGVGNEQFFGPGTRLTVL.